One sample yielded the 19 T cell receptor beta chains listed below, sequenced in a study of beta chain features in type 1 diabetes. The entirety of the isolated RNA underwent reverse transcription, so expressed TCRB transcripts were sequenced. TCRdb's copy holds only in-frame clones and misses some; the assay was immunoSEQ multiplex PCR. The top ten clones hold 0.03% to 0.04% of a sample with hundreds of thousands of clones, around 10% of them seen once. The sample comprised naive CD4+ T cells from blood. The receptors here all came from a woman younger than 30 in good health.

This clone was seen a few times. The chain couples TRBV4-1 to TRBJ2-7; TRBD1 is a possible D gene (6 bases). The length of the CDR3 is 14 residues. V was cut by 7 bases and J by 5 bases, with 18 bases left in between. The V gene's germline CDR1 is MGHRA and CDR2 YSYEKL. The CDR3 DNA reads as TGCGCCAGCAACAAGCAGGGGCCATATGACGAGCAGTACTTC. It specifies CASNKQGPYDEQYF.

V usage is TRBV10-3 and J usage is TRBJ2-7; the match to TRBD2 covers 14 bases. CDR3 size: 15 residues. Unmatched junction bases numbered 4, after V lost 7 bases and J lost 2 bases. CDR1 and CDR2 (germline): ENHRY, SYGVKD. DNA of the CDR3: TGTGCCATCATGCGGGGACTAGCGGGGGCCTACGAGCAGTACTTC. It yields the protein CAIMRGLAGAYEQYF.

This clone was counted many times. The V and J genes are TRBV29-1 and TRBJ1-2; 8 nucleotides line up with TRBD1. The ends lost 6 bases at V and 5 bases at J; junction bases unmatched: 2. Germline values: CDR1 SQVTM, CDR2 ANQGSEA. The CDR3 spans 11 residues. The CDR3 bases are TGCAGCGTGGACAGGGTATATGGCTACACCTTC. Residues: CSVDRVYGYTF.

The CDR3 DNA follows: TGTGCCAGCAGCTTACAGGGGGAAGACTATGGCTACACCTTC. Translating it yields CASSLQGEDYGYTF. This chain uses TRBV7-8 with TRBJ1-2, with TRBD1 identical over 7 bases. Trimming took 2 bases from V and 3 from J; bases not matched to a gene: 3. The CDR3 has 14 residues. Germline assignment: CDR1 SGHVS and CDR2 FQNEAQ.

In its sample, this clone was seen many times. The chain recombines TRBV7-9 with TRBJ2-7; 10 bases are shared with TRBD2. The V gene end was trimmed by 7 bases and the J gene end by 2 bases; junction bases not matched to a gene: 5. CDR1 SEHNR and CDR2 FQNEAQ come from the germline V gene (reference sequence). The CDR3 runs 14 residues. The CDR3 sequence: CASKASGGTYEQYF. The CDR3 nucleotides read TGTGCCAGCAAGGCTAGCGGGGGTACCTACGAGCAGTACTTC.

This clone was detected a few times. The V gene is TRBV6-6, the J gene TRBJ1-1; tentatively, D is TRBD1 (6 bases). CDR3 length: 16 amino acids. The germline CDR1 and CDR2 sequences are MNHNY and SVGAGI (reference sequence). The germline V and J ends were trimmed by 6 bases and 5 bases, with 22 bases remaining between them. The CDR3 here is CASSPPGGARQTEAFF. CDR3 bases: TGTGCCAGCAGCCCCCCCGGGGGGGCGCGACAGACTGAAGCTTTCTTT.

J is TRBJ2-7 and V is TRBV6-6; maybe TRBD2 (5 bases). The CDR3 covers 16 residues. Germline-derived CDR1 and CDR2 are MNHNY and SVGAGI (reference sequence). V lost 6 bases to trimming and J lost 3 bases, with 21 bases between them. Here the CDR3 reads CASRRNARDSNYEQYF. In nucleotides, the CDR3 is TGTGCCAGCAGACGGAACGCCCGGGATTCGAACTACGAGCAGTACTTC.

The genes are TRBV30 and TRBJ2-2; tentative D call: TRBD1 (6 bases). Germline V gene data show CDR1 as GTSNPN and CDR2 as SVGIG (reference sequence). The CDR3 runs to 16 residues. V gave up 2 bases and J gave up 5 bases, with 18 bases separating them. CDR3 nucleotide sequence: TGTGCCTGGAGTCTAGACTTAGGGGGATATACCGGGGAGCTGTTTTTT. It specifies CAWSLDLGGYTGELFF. Drawing the rest from reference TRBV30 and TRBJ2-2, the complete variable domain is SQTIHQWPATLVQPVGSPLSLECTVEGTSNPNLYWYRQAAGRGLQLLFYSVGIGQISSEVPQNLSASRPQDRQFILSSKKLLLSDSGFYLCAWSLDLGGYTGELFFGEGSRLTVL.

This clone came up a few times. The chain carries TRBV30 and TRBJ1-2; no firm D call. The length of the CDR3 is 12 residues. Trimming removed 2 bases from V and 4 bases from J, with 8 bases in between. Germline V lookup: CDR1 GTSNPN, CDR2 SVGIG (reference sequence). Written as DNA, the CDR3 is TGTGCCTGGAGTCATTCAGTCTATGGCTACACCTTC. It encodes CAWSHSVYGYTF. The complete variable domain, with remaining parts taken from reference TRBV30 and TRBJ1-2, reads SQTIHQWPATLVQPVGSPLSLECTVEGTSNPNLYWYRQAAGRGLQLLFYSVGIGQISSEVPQNLSASRPQDRQFILSSKKLLLSDSGFYLCAWSHSVYGYTFGSGTRLTVV.

In its sample, this clone was seen a few times. V is TRBV6-1 and J is TRBJ2-1, with TRBD1 identical over 7 bases. V trimming: 0 bases; J trimming: 4 bases; junction bases outside the gene matches: 3. In germline, CDR1 is MNHNS, CDR2 SASEGT. There are 15 residues in the CDR3. CDR3 nucleotides: TGTGCCAGCAGTGAAGCGGGGACAGTATACAATGAGCAGTTCTTC. It yields the protein CASSEAGTVYNEQFF.

A few counts support this clone. This chain connects TRBV5-1 to TRBJ2-4, with D unresolved. The length of the CDR3 is 14 residues. Germline-derived CDR1 and CDR2 are SGHRS and YFSETQ. Trimming pared 0 bases from V and 0 bases from J, leaving 4 bases between. CDR3 sequence reads: CASSLGVAKNIQYF. Written as DNA, the CDR3 is TGCGCCAGCAGCTTGGGCGTAGCCAAAAACATTCAGTACTTC.

This clone was found a few times. V and J are TRBV18 and TRBJ2-2; a weak D match, TRBD1 (5 bases). The CDR3 is 15 residues long. Looked up from germline, CDR1 is KGHSH and CDR2 is LQKENI. Between the trimmed V and J ends, which lost 2 bases and 2 bases, there was a span of 9 bases. CDR3 loop: CASSPTGQNTGELFF. The CDR3 region has the DNA TGTGCCAGCTCACCAACCGGACAAAACACCGGGGAGCTGTTTTTT. The full variable domain, completed using reference TRBV18 and TRBJ2-2, is NAGVMQNPRHLVRRRGQEARLRCSPMKGHSHVYWYRQLPEEGLKFMVYLQKENIIDESGMPKERFSAEFPKEGPSILRIQQVVRGDSAAYFCASSPTGQNTGELFFGEGSRLTVL.

The chain uses TRBV4-1 and TRBJ1-2; tentatively, D is TRBD1 (6 bases). With 4 bases removed from V and 7 bases from J, the gap between germline ends came to 13 bases. The CDR3 runs to 13 residues. The V gene's germline CDR1 is MGHRA and CDR2 YSYEKL. CDR3 DNA sequence: TGCGCCAGCAGCCTACAGGGTTACGGTGGCTACACCTTC. It yields the protein CASSLQGYGGYTF.

In this sample, this clone turned up a few times. This chain connects TRBV30 to TRBJ1-1, with D unclear. Trimming took off 5 bases at V and 0 bases at J, with 7 bases between the two ends. The CDR3 length is 12 residues. CDR1 is GTSNPN, CDR2 SVGIG, per germline (reference sequence). In DNA form, the CDR3 reads TGTGCCTGGGGAACAGTGAACACTGAAGCTTTCTTT. It yields the protein CAWGTVNTEAFF. The whole variable domain, filled in from reference TRBV30 and TRBJ1-1, reads SQTIHQWPATLVQPVGSPLSLECTVEGTSNPNLYWYRQAAGRGLQLLFYSVGIGQISSEVPQNLSASRPQDRQFILSSKKLLLSDSGFYLCAWGTVNTEAFFGQGTRLTVV.

This clone was found a few times. The gene calls are TRBV2 and TRBJ2-5; D not resolved. Germline V gene data show CDR1 as SNHLY and CDR2 as FYNNEI. V was trimmed by 2 bases and J by 4 bases, leaving 8 bases between them. This CDR3 has 13 amino acids. The CDR3 region has the DNA TGTGCCAGCAGTGAACTCTGGGCAGAGACCCAGTACTTC. Amino acids: CASSELWAETQYF.

This clone was found a few times. The chain joins TRBV9 to TRBJ2-1, with 10 bases fitting TRBD1. Germline V gives CDR1 SGDLS, CDR2 YYNGEE. The length of the CDR3 is 15 residues. V trimming: 4 bases; J trimming: 6 bases; junction bases outside the gene matches: 7. CDR3 coding DNA: TGTGCCAGCAGCCCGACAGGGGGCAACTTCAATGAGCAGTTCTTC. Translated, it gives CASSPTGGNFNEQFF.

The chain recombines TRBV5-1 with TRBJ2-1, with TRBD1 matching over 8 bases. The CDR3 spans 15 residues. The V and J ends lost 2 bases and 1 base, in that order; junction bases with no gene match: 2. Germline lookup yields CDR1 SGHRS and CDR2 YFSETQ. The CDR3 DNA sequence: TGCGCCAGCAGCTTTGACAGGGGATCCTACAATGAGCAGTTCTTC. It encodes CASSFDRGSYNEQFF. Full variable domain (remainder filled in from reference TRBV5-1 and TRBJ2-1): KAGVTQTPRYLIKTRGQQVTLSCSPISGHRSVSWYQQTPGQGLQFLFEYFSETQRNKGNFPGRFSGRQFSNSRSEMNVSTLELGDSALYLCASSFDRGSYNEQFFGPGTRLTVL.

This clone came up a few times. The chain links TRBV2 to TRBJ2-1; TRBD1 matches 7 bases. The CDR3 covers 13 residues. Germline CDR1 and CDR2: SNHLY and FYNNEI. With V trimmed by 9 bases and J by 3 bases, 5 bases remained unmatched. CDR3 DNA: TGTGCCAGTTACCGGGACAGCTACAATGAGCAGTTCTTC. It is translated as CASYRDSYNEQFF. Together with reference TRBV2 and TRBJ2-1, the CDR3 gives the full variable domain: EPEVTQTPSHQVTQMGQEVILRCVPISNHLYFYWYRQILGQKVEFLVSFYNNEISEKSEIFDDQFSVERPDGSNFTLKIRSTKLEDSAMYFCASYRDSYNEQFFGPGTRLTVL.

The count of this clone is one. The chain is built from TRBV5-4 and TRBJ1-3; D gene unclear. The CDR3 has 14 amino acids. Germline-derived CDR1 and CDR2 are SGHNT and YYREEE (reference sequence). Trimming removed 3 bases at V and 0 bases at J, with 7 bases between. CDR3 bases: TGTGCCAGCAGCTCTCGGAGCTCTGGAAACACCATATATTTT. Translated, it gives CASSSRSSGNTIYF. Combining the CDR3 with reference TRBV5-4 and TRBJ1-3 gives the whole variable domain ETGVTQSPTHLIKTRGQQVTLRCSSQSGHNTVSWYQQALGQGPQFIFQYYREEENGRGNFPPRFSGLQFPNYSSELNVNALELDDSALYLCASSSRSSGNTIYFGEGSWLTVV.